The 10 T cell receptor beta chains listed next were all sequenced from one sample in a study of blood T cell repertoires in COVID-19. The repertoire was sequenced with immunoSEQ multiplex PCR; TCRdb's copy has only in-frame clones and lacks some. The table has 300,000 to 450,000 clones, around 89% seen once; the top ten hold 0.9% to 1.1%. Sequencing input: PBMCs or T cells enriched from blood (not recorded which). These receptors were taken from a man aged 18 to 30 who had recovered from COVID-19.

As to this clone: The same CDR3 is also encoded by other DNA sequences in this sample. The rearrangement uses TRBV18 and TRBJ1-1, with D possibly matching TRBD1 (5 bases). CDR1 is KGHSH and CDR2 is LQKENI in the germline V gene. The length of the CDR3 is 13 residues. Trimming shortened V by 4 bases and J by 2 bases, and 8 bases separated the two germline ends. In nucleotides, the CDR3 is TGTGCCAGCTCACTAGGGGTTAACACTGAAGCTTTCTTT. It translates to CASSLGVNTEAFF. The variable domain in full, with the rest retrieved from reference TRBV18 and TRBJ1-1, is NAGVMQNPRHLVRRRGQEARLRCSPMKGHSHVYWYRQLPEEGLKFMVYLQKENIIDESGMPKERFSAEFPKEGPSILRIQQVVRGDSAAYFCASSLGVNTEAFFGQGTRLTVV.

The chain employs TRBV7-2 and TRBJ2-7; D ambiguous. CDR1 and CDR2 (germline): SGHTA, FQGNSA. The V end lost 2 bases, the J end lost 3 bases, and 17 bases lay between the germline ends. The CDR3 spans 16 residues. Here the CDR3 DNA reads TGTGCCAGCAGCTTATTACCCGGTGAGCCGATCTACGAGCAGTACTTC. Translating gives CASSLLPGEPIYEQYF.

The chain uses TRBV19 and TRBJ2-3; TRBD2 matches at 13 bases. CDR3 size: 16 residues. Germline V gene lookup returns CDR1 LNHDA and CDR2 SQIVND (reference sequence). After removal of 6 bases from V and 6 bases from J, the junction contained 9 bases not matched to a gene. CDR3: CASRSLLAGGPDTQYF. The CDR3 nucleotides read TGTGCCAGTAGGTCCTTACTAGCGGGAGGGCCCGATACGCAGTATTTT. The variable domain in full, with the rest retrieved from reference TRBV19 and TRBJ2-3, is DGGITQSPKYLFRKEGQNVTLSCEQNLNHDAMYWYRQDPGQGLRLIYYSQIVNDFQKGDIAEGYSVSREKKESFPLTVTSAQKNPTAFYLCASRSLLAGGPDTQYFGPGTRLTVL.

The chain recombines TRBV6-5 with TRBJ1-2, with unresolved D. This CDR3 contains 15 residues. Germline CDR1 reads MNHEY; CDR2 reads SVGAGI. Trimming took 2 bases from V and 4 from J, leaving 14 bases between them. CDR3 in DNA: TGTGCCAGCAGTTACACCTCCCAGCGGAGCTATGGCTACACCTTC. This translates into CASSYTSQRSYGYTF.

The genes are TRBV15 and TRBJ1-2; 8 bases line up with TRBD1. Germline V gene sequence: CDR1 LNHNV, CDR2 YYDKDF (reference sequence). Losses at the gene ends were 0 bases for V and 14 bases for J; bases not matched to a gene: 5. The CDR3 runs to 12 residues. CDR3 coding DNA: TGTGCCACCAGCAGAGATTCGGGGGACAGGACCTTC. Translating gives CATSRDSGDRTF.

The chain employs TRBV10-3 and TRBJ2-7; 8 bases are shared with TRBD2. The junction had 4 bases not matched to a gene; V was cut back by 4 bases and J by 5 bases. Per germline, CDR1 ENHRY and CDR2 SYGVKD. The CDR3 contains 13 residues. CDR3 bases: TGTGCCATCAGTGGCAGCGGGAGTGACGAGCAGTACTTC. This sequence encodes CAISGSGSDEQYF.

Concerning this clone itself: This same CDR3 is encoded by further DNA sequences in the sample. V gene TRBV28 combines with J gene TRBJ2-7; the match to TRBD2 covers 13 bases. This CDR3 comprises 16 residues. V trimming: 1 base; J trimming: 4 bases; junction bases outside the gene matches: 4. In germline, CDR1 is MDHEN, CDR2 SYDVKM. The CDR3 here is CASSLLGTSGNYEQYF. DNA of the CDR3: TGTGCCAGCAGTTTATTAGGGACTAGCGGGAATTACGAGCAGTACTTC.

The rearrangement joins TRBV7-5 to TRBJ2-5; the table's D call, TRBD1, has no DNA check behind it. TRBV7-5 is termed a pseudogene. The CDR3 has 14 residues. The CDR3 spells CVRSLGSVQETQYF. In nucleotides, the CDR3 is TGTGTCAGAAGCTTAGGCTCAGTCCAAGAGACCCAGTACTTC.

The chain joins TRBV5-1 to TRBJ2-1; the match to TRBD1 covers 8 bases. This CDR3 is built from 15 residues. Trimming cost V 2 bases and J 9 bases; bases outside gene matches: 10. The germline CDR1 and CDR2 sequences are SGHRS and YFSETQ. CDR3 loop: CASSFSVQGAGEQFF. The CDR3 coding sequence is TGCGCCAGCAGCTTTTCGGTTCAGGGGGCGGGTGAGCAGTTCTTC.

This clone was picked up a small number of times. CDR3 protein: CASSDSPSDEQFF. In DNA, the CDR3 is TGTGCCAGCAGTGACTCTCCAAGCGATGAGCAGTTCTTC. The chain is built from TRBV6-4 and TRBJ2-1; no firm D call. With 0 bases removed from V and 8 bases from J, the gap between germline ends came to 8 bases. CDR1 is MRHNA, CDR2 SNTAGT, per germline. The CDR3 spans 13 residues.